This TCR beta chain was retrieved from a study of blood T cell repertoires in COVID-19. V was pared by 4 bases and J by 8 bases, with 5 bases of the junction left unmatched. This CDR3 is built from 14 residues. Germline V gene lookup returns CDR1 SGHTA and CDR2 FQGNSA. Under the authors' procedure: From reference gene primer amplification, estimates of nucleated cell counts were derived. Produced via immunoSEQ multiplex PCR; TCRdb's table is partial and in-frame only. D and trimming were read from the DNA, whereas the V and J calls and clone size are those reported in that table. The data hold tens of thousands of clones, with around 83% observed a single time.

The V call is TRBV7-2, the J call TRBJ1-6, with 7 bases aligning to TRBD1. The sequence came from a woman of 80 years or more with active or convalescent COVID-19. The sample comprised peripheral blood. The CDR3, as DNA: TGTGCCAGCAGCTCCCGACAGGGCCATTCACCCCTCCACTTT. As protein: CASSSRQGHSPLHF.